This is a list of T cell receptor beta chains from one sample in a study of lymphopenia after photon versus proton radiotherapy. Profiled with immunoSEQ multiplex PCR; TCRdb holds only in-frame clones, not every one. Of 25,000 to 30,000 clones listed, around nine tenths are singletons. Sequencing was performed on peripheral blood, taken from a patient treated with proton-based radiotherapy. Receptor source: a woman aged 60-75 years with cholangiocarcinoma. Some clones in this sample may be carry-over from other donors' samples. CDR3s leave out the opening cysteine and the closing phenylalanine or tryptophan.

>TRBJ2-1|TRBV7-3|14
ASSHGGAGGYNEQF
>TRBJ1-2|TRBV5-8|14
ASSKQRGRENYGYT
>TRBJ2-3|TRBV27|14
ASSKRTSGGSDTQY
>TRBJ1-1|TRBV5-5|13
ASSLAAQLNTEAF
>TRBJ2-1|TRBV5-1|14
ASSLGGTSGHNEQF
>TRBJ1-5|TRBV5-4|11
ASSSQGNQPQH
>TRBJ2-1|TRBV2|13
ASSGVAGVRGEQF
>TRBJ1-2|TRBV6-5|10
ASSYSNGGYT
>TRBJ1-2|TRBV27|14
ASSLKFGVNDYGYT
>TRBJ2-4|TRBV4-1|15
ASSQGGQGIAKNIQY
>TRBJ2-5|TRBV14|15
ASSQDRASGGLETQY
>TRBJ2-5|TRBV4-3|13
ASSQDRVRGTGQY
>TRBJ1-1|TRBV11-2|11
ASSLGRGTEAF
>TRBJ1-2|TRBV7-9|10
ASSPDSYGYT
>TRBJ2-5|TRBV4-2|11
ASSQEALETQY
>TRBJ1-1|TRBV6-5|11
ASSFITGTEAF
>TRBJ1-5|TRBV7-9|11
ARKRATNQPQH